Presented here are 20 T cell receptor beta chains from one specimen sequenced in a study of cytomegalovirus exposure and HLA in healthy donors. PCR primers comprised 60 Vbeta and 13 Jbeta primers. Profiling relied on immunoSEQ multiplex PCR, and the TCRdb table lists in-frame clones only, not all of them. The table records 200,000 to 250,000 clones, about 77% of them present only once. The sequenced sample consisted of PBMCs. Source of these receptors: a woman aged 25 to 45 in good health and CMV-seronegative.

The chain uses TRBV7-9 and TRBJ1-2; D is perhaps TRBD1 (5 bases). The V end lost 1 base, the J end lost 1 base, and 7 bases lay between the germline ends. Germline V gene data show CDR1 as SEHNR and CDR2 as FQNEAQ (reference sequence). CDR3 length equals 14 residues. The CDR3 sequence: CASSLGQHNYGYTF. The CDR3 region has the DNA TGTGCCAGCAGCTTAGGACAGCATAACTATGGCTACACCTTC. Supplemented by reference TRBV7-9 and TRBJ1-2, the full variable domain reads DTGVSQNPRHKITKRGQNVTFRCDPISEHNRLYWYRQTLGQGPEFLTYFQNEAQLEKSRLLSDRFSAERPKGSFSTLEIQRTEQGDSAMYLCASSLGQHNYGYTFGSGTRLTVV.

The rearrangement uses TRBV10-1 and TRBJ1-1, with 7 bases identical to TRBD1. The germline V gene has CDR1 WNHNN and CDR2 SYGVQD (reference sequence). V lost 2 bases to trimming and J lost 3 bases; unmatched junction nucleotides: 6. The CDR3 is 15 residues long. The DNA for the CDR3 is TGCGCCAGCAGTGAGAGGAGGGGGCTTGACACTGAAGCTTTCTTT. Protein sequence: CASSERRGLDTEAFF.

This clone showed up just once. The rearrangement uses TRBV5-1 and TRBJ1-1; tentative D call: TRBD1 (6 bases). Trimming pared 4 bases from V and 0 bases from J, leaving 16 bases between. The CDR3 runs 16 residues. Per germline, CDR1 SGHRS and CDR2 YFSETQ. CDR3 sequence reads: CASSINLDSVNTEAFF. DNA of the CDR3: TGCGCCAGCAGCATCAACCTGGACAGCGTGAACACTGAAGCTTTCTTT.

This chain connects TRBV29-1 to TRBJ2-3, with 10 bases lining up with TRBD2. V lost 2 bases to trimming and J lost 0 bases; unmatched junction nucleotides: 8. Germline V gene sequence: CDR1 SQVTM, CDR2 ANQGSEA. The CDR3 covers 17 residues. This chain's CDR3 is CSVESTSGALSTDTQYF. Written as DNA, the CDR3 is TGCAGCGTTGAATCAACTAGCGGGGCACTAAGCACAGATACGCAGTATTTT.

This chain joins TRBV29-1 and TRBJ2-3; 8 bases are shared with TRBD1. Germline CDR1 SQVTM, CDR2 ANQGSEA. This CDR3 spans 14 amino acids. The ends lost 8 bases at V and 2 bases at J; junction bases unmatched: 9. The CDR3: CSSRDRRYTDTQYF. In DNA, the CDR3 is TGCAGCTCCCGGGACAGGAGATACACAGATACGCAGTATTTT.

V is TRBV5-1 and J is TRBJ1-1; D gene uncertain. Germline CDR1 and CDR2: SGHRS and YFSETQ. Trimming took 3 bases from V and 0 from J, leaving 12 bases between them. CDR3 length equals 15 residues. For the CDR3, the DNA is TGCGCCAGCAGCTCCGAGTTGAGGGTGAACACTGAAGCTTTCTTT. Protein: CASSSELRVNTEAFF.

The V call is TRBV6-1, the J call TRBJ1-1; D is uncertain. CDR1 MNHNS and CDR2 SASEGT come from the germline V gene. The CDR3 spans 13 residues. Trimming shortened V by 3 bases and J by 6 bases, and 11 bases separated the two germline ends. The CDR3 DNA reads TGTGCCAGCAGTGATACGGGGAGGGCTGAAGCTTTCTTT. As protein: CASSDTGRAEAFF.

V is TRBV29-1 and J is TRBJ1-4, with no clear D. CDR3 length: 13 amino acids. V was shortened by 7 bases and J by 0 bases, with 9 bases between the two germline ends. Per the germline V gene, CDR1 is SQVTM and CDR2 is ANQGSEA. The CDR3 loop reads CSAADSTNEKLFF. The CDR3 DNA follows: TGCAGCGCGGCGGACTCAACTAATGAAAAACTGTTTTTT.

Only one count was recorded for this clone. The chain combines TRBV4-1 with TRBJ2-1; perhaps TRBD1 as D (6 bases). This CDR3 has 14 residues. V was cut by 0 bases and J by 9 bases, with 12 bases left in between. Per the germline V gene, CDR1 is MGHRA and CDR2 is YSYEKL. The CDR3 DNA reads as TGCGCCAGCAGCCAAGAGGGGACAATTATTGAGCAGTTCTTC. Its protein product is CASSQEGTIIEQFF.

The V gene is TRBV6-5, the J gene TRBJ2-5; D uncertain. There are 11 residues in the CDR3. Looked up from germline, CDR1 is MNHEY and CDR2 is SVGAGI. V was shortened by 6 bases and J by 1 base, with 3 bases between the two germline ends. The DNA of the CDR3 is TGTGCCAGCAGCCTCCAAGAGACCCAGTACTTC. It codes for CASSLQETQYF.

This chain joins TRBV9 and TRBJ2-2, with D perhaps matching TRBD2 (5 bases). Germline V gene sequence: CDR1 SGDLS, CDR2 YYNGEE. The V end was cut by 4 bases, the J end by 5 bases, with 9 bases between. This CDR3 is 13 amino acids long. CDR3 sequence reads: CASSQRRTGELFF. The CDR3 bases are TGTGCCAGCAGCCAGCGGAGGACCGGGGAGCTGTTTTTT.

The count of this clone is one. CDR3: CASSLGSEVYEQYF. In DNA, the CDR3 is TGCGCCAGCAGCTTGGGTAGTGAGGTCTACGAGCAGTACTTC. This sequence joins TRBV5-1 and TRBJ2-7; D is unresolved. V was trimmed by 0 bases and J by 3 bases, leaving 10 bases between them. Germline V gives CDR1 SGHRS, CDR2 YFSETQ. The length of the CDR3 is 14 residues. The variable domain in full, with the rest retrieved from reference TRBV5-1 and TRBJ2-7, is KAGVTQTPRYLIKTRGQQVTLSCSPISGHRSVSWYQQTPGQGLQFLFEYFSETQRNKGNFPGRFSGRQFSNSRSEMNVSTLELGDSALYLCASSLGSEVYEQYFGPGTRLTVT.

The chain employs TRBV18 and TRBJ2-3, with 8 positions matching TRBD1. Germline V gene lookup returns CDR1 KGHSH and CDR2 LQKENI. The CDR3 has 15 residues. Trimming took 6 bases from V and 3 from J; bases not matched to a gene: 8. The CDR3 is CASSHTGGTTDTQYF. CDR3 coding DNA: TGTGCCAGCTCCCACACAGGGGGGACAACAGATACGCAGTATTTT.

CDR3 DNA sequence: TGTGCCAGCAGCTTAGCCGGGACACCCTACGAGCAGTACTTC. Residues: CASSLAGTPYEQYF. The chain has TRBV7-9 and TRBJ2-7; perhaps TRBD1 as D (6 bases). Between the trimmed V and J ends, which lost 0 bases and 2 bases, there was a span of 8 bases. The CDR3 length is 14 residues. Per germline, CDR1 SEHNR and CDR2 FQNEAQ (reference sequence).

V usage is TRBV5-1 and J usage is TRBJ2-7, with D maybe TRBD1 (6 bases). The V and J ends lost 4 bases and 2 bases respectively, with 22 bases between them. The CDR3 is 17 amino acids. Germline loops: CDR1 SGHRS, CDR2 YFSETQ. CDR3 loop: CASSRPPTGTPPYEQYF. The DNA for the CDR3 is TGCGCCAGCAGCCGGCCCCCCACCGGGACACCGCCCTACGAGCAGTACTTC. The variable domain in full, with the rest retrieved from reference TRBV5-1 and TRBJ2-7, is KAGVTQTPRYLIKTRGQQVTLSCSPISGHRSVSWYQQTPGQGLQFLFEYFSETQRNKGNFPGRFSGRQFSNSRSEMNVSTLELGDSALYLCASSRPPTGTPPYEQYFGPGTRLTVT.

The J gene is TRBJ2-3, the V gene TRBV7-2; 9 positions match TRBD2. The CDR3 has 16 residues. Germline V gene data show CDR1 as SGHTA and CDR2 as FQGNSA. V trimming: 2 bases; J trimming: 2 bases; junction bases outside the gene matches: 5. The chain's CDR3 is CASSLWAGGPTDTQYF. DNA of the CDR3: TGTGCCAGCAGCTTATGGGCGGGAGGGCCCACAGATACGCAGTATTTT.

The rearrangement links TRBV5-1 to TRBJ2-1, with 11 bases matching TRBD2. CDR1 SGHRS and CDR2 YFSETQ come from the germline V gene. This CDR3 region has 14 residues. V trimming: 0 bases; J trimming: 8 bases; junction bases outside the gene matches: 1. In DNA, the CDR3 is TGCGCCAGCAGCTTGGATAGCGGGGGGGATGAGCAGTTCTTC. Its translation: CASSLDSGGDEQFF.

The table lists this clone with a few counts. The rearrangement uses TRBV1 and TRBJ2-1; the table's D call, TRBD2, has no DNA check behind it. TRBV1 is assigned pseudogene status. This CDR3 has 16 residues. The DNA of the CDR3 is TGCACCAGCACCTTTCCGGAGGCGGGTCCTTACAATGAGCAGTTCTTC. Its protein is CTSTFPEAGPYNEQFF.

This sequence joins TRBV11-3 and TRBJ1-1; D is possibly TRBD1 (6 bases). This CDR3 contains 13 residues. V was pared by 6 bases and J by 2 bases, with 10 bases between. Germline assignment: CDR1 SGHNT and CDR2 YENEEA. CDR3: CASRFRGNTEAFF. The CDR3, as DNA: TGTGCCAGCAGATTCAGGGGAAACACTGAAGCTTTCTTT.

This chain joins TRBV14 and TRBJ1-5, with D unresolved. Trimming took 0 bases from V and 2 from J, leaving 14 bases between them. Germline V gene sequence: CDR1 SGHDN, CDR2 FVKESK. CDR3 size: 17 residues. The CDR3 reads CASSQDSHGEGNQPQHF. DNA for the CDR3: TGTGCCAGCAGCCAAGACTCTCATGGGGAGGGCAATCAGCCCCAGCATTTT.